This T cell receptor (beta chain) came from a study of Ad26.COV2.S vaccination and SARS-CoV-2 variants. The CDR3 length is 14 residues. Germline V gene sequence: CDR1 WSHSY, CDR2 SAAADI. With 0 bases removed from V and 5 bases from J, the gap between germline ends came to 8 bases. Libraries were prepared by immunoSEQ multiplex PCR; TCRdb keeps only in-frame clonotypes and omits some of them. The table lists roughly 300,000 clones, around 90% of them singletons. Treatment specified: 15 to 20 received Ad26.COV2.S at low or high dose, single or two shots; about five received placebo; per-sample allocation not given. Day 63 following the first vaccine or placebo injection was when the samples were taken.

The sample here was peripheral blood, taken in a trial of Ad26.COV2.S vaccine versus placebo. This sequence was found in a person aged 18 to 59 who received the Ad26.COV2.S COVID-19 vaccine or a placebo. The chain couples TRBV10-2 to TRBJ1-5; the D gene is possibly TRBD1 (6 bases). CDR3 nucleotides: TGCGCCAGCAGTGAGTCGGGGGCGTATCAGCCCCAGCATTTT. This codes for CASSESGAYQPQHF.